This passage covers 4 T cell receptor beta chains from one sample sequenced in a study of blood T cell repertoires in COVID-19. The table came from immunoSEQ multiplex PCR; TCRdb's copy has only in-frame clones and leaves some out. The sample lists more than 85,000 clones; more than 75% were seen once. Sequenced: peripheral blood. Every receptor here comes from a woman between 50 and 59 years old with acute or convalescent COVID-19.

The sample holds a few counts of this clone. The CDR3 nucleotides read TGCGCCAGCAAGGCCATAGCGGGAGTCTCCGAGCAGTACTTC. Protein: CASKAIAGVSEQYF. The rearrangement links TRBV5-1 to TRBJ2-7; 9 nucleotides agree with TRBD2. The V gene's germline CDR1 is SGHRS and CDR2 YFSETQ. J was trimmed by 6 bases and V by 6 bases; bases with no gene match: 10. The CDR3 is 14 amino acids.

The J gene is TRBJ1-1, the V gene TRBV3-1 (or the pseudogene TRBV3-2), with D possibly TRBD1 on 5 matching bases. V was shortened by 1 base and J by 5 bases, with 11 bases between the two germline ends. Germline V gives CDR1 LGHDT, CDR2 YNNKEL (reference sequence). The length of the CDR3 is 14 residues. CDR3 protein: CASSQVGGSTEAFF. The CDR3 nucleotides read TGTGCCAGCAGCCAAGTGGGGGGTTCGACTGAAGCTTTCTTT.

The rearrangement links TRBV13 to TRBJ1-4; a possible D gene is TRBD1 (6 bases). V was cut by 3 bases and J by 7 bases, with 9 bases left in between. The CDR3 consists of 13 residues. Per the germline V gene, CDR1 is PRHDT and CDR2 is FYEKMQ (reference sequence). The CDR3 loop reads CASSFRGSEKLFF. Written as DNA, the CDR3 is TGTGCCAGCAGCTTCAGGGGATCTGAAAAACTGTTTTTT.

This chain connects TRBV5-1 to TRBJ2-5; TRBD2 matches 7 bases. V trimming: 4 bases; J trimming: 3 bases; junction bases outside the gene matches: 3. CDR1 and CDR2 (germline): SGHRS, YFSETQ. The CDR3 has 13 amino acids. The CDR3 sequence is CASSRTREETQYF. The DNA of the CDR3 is TGCGCCAGCAGCCGGACTAGGGAAGAGACCCAGTACTTC.